This TCR beta chain was captured in a study of blood T cells in healthy people across ages. Next came a second PCR, run for about 7 to 11 cycles, which used a sample-barcoded 5' primer along with a J-beta primer mix. MiXCR was run by TCRdb on the 5' RACE reads, yielding one entry per CDR3 protein. Among 550,000 to 650,000 distinct CDR3 sequences, 27% were seen once, and the ten largest hold about 3.9%. V was pared by 1 base and J by 3 bases, with 13 bases between. Germline CDR1 and CDR2: LGHDT and YNNKEL (reference sequence). CDR3 length: 15 residues. This sample was shared with a second study, whose subject was T cells of mothers and their children.

The sequence was obtained from a boy aged 2 to 9 in good health. The chain employs TRBV3-1 and TRBJ2-7, with D perhaps matching TRBD1 (6 bases). The sample taken for sequencing was blood. CDR3 DNA sequence: TGTGCCAGCAGCCAAGGGACAAGGGGGATCTACGAGCAGTACTTC. It encodes CASSQGTRGIYEQYF.